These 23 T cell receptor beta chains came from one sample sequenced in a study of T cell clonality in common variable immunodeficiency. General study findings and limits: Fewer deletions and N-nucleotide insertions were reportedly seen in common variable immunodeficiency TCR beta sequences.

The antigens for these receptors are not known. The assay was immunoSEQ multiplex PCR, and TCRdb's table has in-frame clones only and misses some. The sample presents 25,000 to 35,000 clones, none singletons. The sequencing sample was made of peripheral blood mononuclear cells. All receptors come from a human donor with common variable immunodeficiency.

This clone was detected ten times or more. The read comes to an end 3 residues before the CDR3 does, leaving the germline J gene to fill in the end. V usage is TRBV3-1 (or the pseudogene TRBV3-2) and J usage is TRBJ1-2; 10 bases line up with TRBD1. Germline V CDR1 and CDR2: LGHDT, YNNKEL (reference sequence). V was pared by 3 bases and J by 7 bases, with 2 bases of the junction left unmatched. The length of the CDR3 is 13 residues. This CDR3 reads CASSHRTGGGYTF. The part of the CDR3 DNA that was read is TGTGCCAGCAGCCACCGGACAGGGGGTGGC.

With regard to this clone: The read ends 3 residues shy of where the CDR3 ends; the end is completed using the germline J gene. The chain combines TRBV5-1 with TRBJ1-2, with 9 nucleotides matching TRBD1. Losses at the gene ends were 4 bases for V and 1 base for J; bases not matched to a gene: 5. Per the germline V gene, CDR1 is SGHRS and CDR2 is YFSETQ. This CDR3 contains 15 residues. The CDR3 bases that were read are TGCGCCAGCAGCGGGGACAGGGAGTTTAACTATGGC. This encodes CASSGDREFNYG. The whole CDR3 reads CASSGDREFNYGYTF.

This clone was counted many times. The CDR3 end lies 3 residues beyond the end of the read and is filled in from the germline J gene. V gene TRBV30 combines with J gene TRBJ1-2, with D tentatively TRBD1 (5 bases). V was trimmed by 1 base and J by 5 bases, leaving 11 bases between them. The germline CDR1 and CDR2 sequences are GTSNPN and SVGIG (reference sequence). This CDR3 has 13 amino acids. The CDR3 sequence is CAWSGAREYGYTF. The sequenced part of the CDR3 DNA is TGTGCCTGGAGTGGGGCCAGGGAGTATGGC.

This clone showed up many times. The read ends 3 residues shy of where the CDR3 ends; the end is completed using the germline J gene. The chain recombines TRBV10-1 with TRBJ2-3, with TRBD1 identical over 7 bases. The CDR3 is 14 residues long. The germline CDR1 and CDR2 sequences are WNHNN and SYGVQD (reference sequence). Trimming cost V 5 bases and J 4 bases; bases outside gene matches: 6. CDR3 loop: CASSRGGLADTQYF. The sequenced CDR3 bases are TGCGCCAGCAGTAGAGGGGGCTTGGCAGATACG.

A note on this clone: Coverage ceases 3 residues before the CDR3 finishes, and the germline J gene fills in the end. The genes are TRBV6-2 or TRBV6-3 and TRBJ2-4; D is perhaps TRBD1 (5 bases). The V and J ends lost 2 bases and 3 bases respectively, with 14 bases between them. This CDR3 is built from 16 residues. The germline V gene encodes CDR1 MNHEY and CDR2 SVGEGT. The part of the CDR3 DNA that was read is TGTGCCAGCAGTTACCCCTGGATAGGGGACAAAAACATT. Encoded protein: CASSYPWIGDKNI. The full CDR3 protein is CASSYPWIGDKNIQYF.

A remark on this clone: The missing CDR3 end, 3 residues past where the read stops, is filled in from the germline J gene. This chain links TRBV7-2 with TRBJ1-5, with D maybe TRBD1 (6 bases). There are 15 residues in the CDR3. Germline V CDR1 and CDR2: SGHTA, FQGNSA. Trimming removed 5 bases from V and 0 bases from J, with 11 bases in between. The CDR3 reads CASSVWDNSNQPQHF. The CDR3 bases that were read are TGTGCCAGCAGCGTCTGGGACAATAGCAATCAGCCC.

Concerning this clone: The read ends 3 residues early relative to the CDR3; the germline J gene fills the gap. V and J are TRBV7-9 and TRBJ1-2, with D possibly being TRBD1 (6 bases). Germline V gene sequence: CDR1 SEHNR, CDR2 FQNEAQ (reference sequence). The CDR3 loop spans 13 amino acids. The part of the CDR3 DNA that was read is TGTGCCAGCAGCTTAAACAGGGTTGGGGGC. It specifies CASSLNRVGG. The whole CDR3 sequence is CASSLNRVGGYTF.

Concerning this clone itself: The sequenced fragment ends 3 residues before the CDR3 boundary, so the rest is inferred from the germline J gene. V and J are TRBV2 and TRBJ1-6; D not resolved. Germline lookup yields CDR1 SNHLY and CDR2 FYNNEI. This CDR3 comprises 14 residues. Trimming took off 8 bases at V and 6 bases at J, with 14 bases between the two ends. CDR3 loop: CASGLEVRNSPLHF. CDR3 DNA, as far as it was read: TGTGCCAGCGGGCTCGAGGTCCGTAATTCACCC. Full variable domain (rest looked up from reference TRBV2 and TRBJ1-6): EPEVTQTPSHQVTQMGQEVILRCVPISNHLYFYWYRQILGQKVEFLVSFYNNEISEKSEIFDDQFSVERPDGSNFTLKIRSTKLEDSAMYFCASGLEVRNSPLHFGNGTRLTVT.

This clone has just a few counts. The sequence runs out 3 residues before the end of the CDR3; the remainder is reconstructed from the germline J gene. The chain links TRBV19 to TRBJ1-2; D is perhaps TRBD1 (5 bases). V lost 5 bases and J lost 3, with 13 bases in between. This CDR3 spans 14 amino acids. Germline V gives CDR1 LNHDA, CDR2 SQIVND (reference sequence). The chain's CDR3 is CASSQDKNHYGYTF. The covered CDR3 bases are TGTGCCAGTAGTCAGGACAAGAACCACTATGGC.

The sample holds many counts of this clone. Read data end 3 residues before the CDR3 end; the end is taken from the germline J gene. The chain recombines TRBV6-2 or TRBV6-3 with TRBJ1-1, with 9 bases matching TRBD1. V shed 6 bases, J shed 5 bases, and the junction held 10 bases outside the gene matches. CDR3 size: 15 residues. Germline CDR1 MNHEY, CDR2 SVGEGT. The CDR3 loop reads CASRSPQGAGTEAFF. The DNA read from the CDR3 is TGTGCCAGCAGGTCGCCACAGGGGGCAGGGACTGAA.

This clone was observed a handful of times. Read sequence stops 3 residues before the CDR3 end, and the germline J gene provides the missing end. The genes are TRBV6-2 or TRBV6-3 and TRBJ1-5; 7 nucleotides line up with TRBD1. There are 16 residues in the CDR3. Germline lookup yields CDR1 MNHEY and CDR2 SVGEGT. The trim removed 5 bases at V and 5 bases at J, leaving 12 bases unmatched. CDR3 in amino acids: CASSQHSDRVDQPQHF. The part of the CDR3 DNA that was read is TGTGCCAGCAGTCAACATTCTGACAGGGTCGATCAGCCC.

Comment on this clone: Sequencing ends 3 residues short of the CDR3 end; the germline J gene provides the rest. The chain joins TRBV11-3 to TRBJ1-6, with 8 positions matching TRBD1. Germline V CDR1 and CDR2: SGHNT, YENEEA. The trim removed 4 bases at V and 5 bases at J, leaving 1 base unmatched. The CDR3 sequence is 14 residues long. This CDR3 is CASSSDRDNSPLHF. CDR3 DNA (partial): TGTGCCAGCAGCTCGGACAGGGATAATTCACCC.

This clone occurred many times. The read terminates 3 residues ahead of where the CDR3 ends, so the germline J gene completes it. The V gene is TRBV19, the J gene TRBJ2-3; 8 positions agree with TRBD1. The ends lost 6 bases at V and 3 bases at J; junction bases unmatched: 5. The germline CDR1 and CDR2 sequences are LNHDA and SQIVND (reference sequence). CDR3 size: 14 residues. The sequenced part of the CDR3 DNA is TGTGCCAGTAGCCTCAGGGGGCAAACAGATACG. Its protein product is CASSLRGQTDT. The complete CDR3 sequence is CASSLRGQTDTQYF.

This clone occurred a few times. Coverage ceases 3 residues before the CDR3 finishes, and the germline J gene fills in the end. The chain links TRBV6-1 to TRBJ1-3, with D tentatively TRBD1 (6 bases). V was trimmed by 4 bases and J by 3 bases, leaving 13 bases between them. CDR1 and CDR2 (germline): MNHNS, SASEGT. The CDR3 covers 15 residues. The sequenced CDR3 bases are TGTGCCAGCAGTGGTACAGGGATCATTGGAAACACC. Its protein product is CASSGTGIIGNT. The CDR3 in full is CASSGTGIIGNTIYF.

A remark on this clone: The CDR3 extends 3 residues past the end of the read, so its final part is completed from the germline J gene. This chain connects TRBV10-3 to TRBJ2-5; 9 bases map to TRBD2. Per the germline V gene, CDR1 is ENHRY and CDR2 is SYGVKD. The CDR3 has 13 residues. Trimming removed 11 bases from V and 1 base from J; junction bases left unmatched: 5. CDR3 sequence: CAVRGGVQETQYF. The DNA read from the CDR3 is TGTGCCGTACGCGGGGGGGTCCAAGAGACC.

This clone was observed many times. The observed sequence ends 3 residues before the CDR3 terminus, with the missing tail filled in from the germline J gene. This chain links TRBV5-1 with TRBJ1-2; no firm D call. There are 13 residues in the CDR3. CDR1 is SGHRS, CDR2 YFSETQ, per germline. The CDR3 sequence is CASSLNQETGYTF. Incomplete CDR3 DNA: TGCGCCAGCAGCTTGAACCAGGAGACCGGC.

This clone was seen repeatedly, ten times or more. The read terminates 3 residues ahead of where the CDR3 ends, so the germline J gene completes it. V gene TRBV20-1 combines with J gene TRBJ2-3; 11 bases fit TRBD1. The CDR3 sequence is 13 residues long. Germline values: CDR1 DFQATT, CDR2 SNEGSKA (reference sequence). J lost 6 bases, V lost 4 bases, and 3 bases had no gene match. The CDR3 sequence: CSATDRGLDTQYF. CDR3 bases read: TGCAGTGCTACGGACAGGGGGCTGGATACG.

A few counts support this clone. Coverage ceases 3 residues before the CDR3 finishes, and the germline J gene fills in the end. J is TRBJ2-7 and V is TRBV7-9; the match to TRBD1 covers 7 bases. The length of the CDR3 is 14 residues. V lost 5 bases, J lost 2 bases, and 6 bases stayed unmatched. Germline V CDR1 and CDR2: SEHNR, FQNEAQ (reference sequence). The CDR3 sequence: CASSHTGVTYEQYF. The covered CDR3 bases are TGTGCCAGCAGCCATACAGGGGTTACCTACGAG. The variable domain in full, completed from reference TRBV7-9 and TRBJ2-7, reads DTGVSQNPRHKITKRGQNVTFRCDPISEHNRLYWYRQTLGQGPEFLTYFQNEAQLEKSRLLSDRFSAERPKGSFSTLEIQRTEQGDSAMYLCASSHTGVTYEQYFGPGTRLTVT.

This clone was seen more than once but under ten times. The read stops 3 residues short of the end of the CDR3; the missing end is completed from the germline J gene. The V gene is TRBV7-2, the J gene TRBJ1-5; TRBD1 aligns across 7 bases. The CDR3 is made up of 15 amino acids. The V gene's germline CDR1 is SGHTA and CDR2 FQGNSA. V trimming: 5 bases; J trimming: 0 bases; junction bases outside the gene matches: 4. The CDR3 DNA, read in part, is TGTGCCAGCAGCGGGGACAGCTATAGCAATCAGCCC. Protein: CASSGDSYSNQP. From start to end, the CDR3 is CASSGDSYSNQPQHF.

The CDR3 loop reads CASSDYTEAFF. CDR3 bases read: TGTGCCAGCAGTGACTACACTGAA. The chain links TRBV6-1 to TRBJ1-1; D not resolved. The read ends 3 residues shy of where the CDR3 ends; the end is completed using the germline J gene. The germline V gene has CDR1 MNHNS and CDR2 SASEGT. The CDR3 sequence is 11 residues long. V lost 3 bases to trimming and J lost 3 bases, with 2 bases between them.

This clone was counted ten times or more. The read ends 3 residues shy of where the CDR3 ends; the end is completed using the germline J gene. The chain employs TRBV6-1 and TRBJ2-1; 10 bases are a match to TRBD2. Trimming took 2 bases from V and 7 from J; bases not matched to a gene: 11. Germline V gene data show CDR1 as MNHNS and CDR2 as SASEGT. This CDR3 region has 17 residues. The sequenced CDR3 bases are TGTGCCAGCAGTGAACGGTTTAGCGGGGGGCAAGGAAATGAG. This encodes CASSERFSGGQGNE. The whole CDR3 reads CASSERFSGGQGNEQFF.

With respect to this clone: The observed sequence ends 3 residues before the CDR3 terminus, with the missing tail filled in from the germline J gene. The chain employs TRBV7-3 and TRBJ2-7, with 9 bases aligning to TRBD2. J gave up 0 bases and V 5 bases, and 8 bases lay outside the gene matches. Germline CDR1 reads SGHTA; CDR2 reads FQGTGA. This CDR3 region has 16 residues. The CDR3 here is CASSPSGGYNSYEQYF. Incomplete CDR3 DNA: TGTGCCAGCAGCCCGAGCGGGGGGTATAACTCCTACGAG.

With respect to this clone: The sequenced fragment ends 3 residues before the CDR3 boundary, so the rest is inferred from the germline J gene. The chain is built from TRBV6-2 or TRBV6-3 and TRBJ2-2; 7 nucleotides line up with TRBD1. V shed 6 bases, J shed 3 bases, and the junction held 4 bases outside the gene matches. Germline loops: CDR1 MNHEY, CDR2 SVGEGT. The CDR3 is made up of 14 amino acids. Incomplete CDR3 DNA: TGTGCCAGCAGGCCGGGACAGTACACCGGGGAG. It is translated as CASRPGQYTGE. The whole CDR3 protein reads CASRPGQYTGELFF.